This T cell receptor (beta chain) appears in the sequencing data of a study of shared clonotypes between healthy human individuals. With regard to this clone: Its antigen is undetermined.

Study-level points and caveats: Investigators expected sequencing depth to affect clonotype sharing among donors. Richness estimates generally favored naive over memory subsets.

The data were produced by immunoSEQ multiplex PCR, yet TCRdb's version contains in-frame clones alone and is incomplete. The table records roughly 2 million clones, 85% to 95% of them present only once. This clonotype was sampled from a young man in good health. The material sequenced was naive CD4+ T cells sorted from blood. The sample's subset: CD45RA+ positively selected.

The CDR3 loop is CASSLVLVSADTQYF. DNA of the CDR3: TGCGCCAGCAGCTTGGTGTTAGTAAGCGCAGATACGCAGTATTTT. The V gene is TRBV5-1, the J gene TRBJ2-3; D call uncertain. V dropped 0 bases and J dropped 4 bases, with 12 bases sitting between them. CDR3 length equals 15 residues. Looked up from germline, CDR1 is SGHRS and CDR2 is YFSETQ.